This TCR beta chain was recovered during a study of blood T cell repertoires in COVID-19. About the study: Sample material is recorded as cDNA or gDNA derived from T cells, B-cell-depleted T cells, or PBMCs.

The length of the CDR3 is 16 residues. Germline values: CDR1 SGHTA, CDR2 FQGTGA. With 5 bases clipped from V and 5 bases from J, the junction kept 10 bases outside the gene matches. Clones were sequenced by immunoSEQ multiplex PCR, and TCRdb holds only the in-frame ones, with some missing. The sample lists about 34,000 clones; 85% to 95% were seen once. The V and J genes are TRBV7-3 and TRBJ2-3; 10 nucleotides match TRBD2. The sample comprised peripheral blood. The TCR sequence derives from a man aged 55 to 70 with active or convalescent COVID-19. Here the CDR3 DNA reads TGTGCCAGCAGCCCTCAGTTGGCTAGCGGGGGAGATACGCAGTATTTT. Amino acids: CASSPQLASGGDTQYF.